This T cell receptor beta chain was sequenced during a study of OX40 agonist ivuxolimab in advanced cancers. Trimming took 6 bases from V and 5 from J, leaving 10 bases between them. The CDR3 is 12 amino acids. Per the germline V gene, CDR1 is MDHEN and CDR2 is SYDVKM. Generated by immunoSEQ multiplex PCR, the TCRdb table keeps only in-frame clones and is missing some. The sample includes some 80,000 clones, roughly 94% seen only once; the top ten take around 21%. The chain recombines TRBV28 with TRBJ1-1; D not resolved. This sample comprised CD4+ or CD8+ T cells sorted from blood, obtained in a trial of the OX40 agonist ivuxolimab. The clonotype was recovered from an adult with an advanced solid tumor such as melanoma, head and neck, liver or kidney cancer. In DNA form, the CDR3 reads TGTGCCAGCAGCCTCTTACGGACTGAAGCTTTCTTT. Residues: CASSLLRTEAFF.